This T cell receptor beta chain derives from a study of blood T cell repertoires in COVID-19. At the level of the study: There were acute and convalescent COVID-19 samples, and they came from the United States, Italy and Spain. Sample material is recorded as cDNA or gDNA derived from T cells, B-cell-depleted T cells, or PBMCs.

The protocol was immunoSEQ multiplex PCR, while the TCRdb copy is restricted to in-frame clones and leaves out a portion. The sample contains some 350,000 clones, 88% of which appear only once. Which cohort a participant joined came from the clinical history participants gave. Resolution of symptoms, clearance, or two negative PCRs was present in recovered Cohort 3 donors. The CDR3 has 12 amino acids. Trimming pared 7 bases from V and 4 bases from J, leaving 10 bases between. The sequenced sample was PBMCs or T cells enriched from blood (not recorded which). The V gene is TRBV12-3 or TRBV12-4, the J gene TRBJ1-2, with D tentatively TRBD1 (6 bases). The source of this sequence is a man aged 25-40 years who had recovered from COVID-19. CDR3 sequence: CASTGQSYGYTF. The CDR3 DNA is TGTGCCAGCACCGGACAGTCCTATGGCTACACCTTC.